The sequence of this T cell receptor beta chain was determined in a study of cytotoxic CD8 clonotypes in ibrutinib-treated CLL. Trimming took 4 bases from V and 8 from J; bases not matched to a gene: 8. CDR3 length: 15 amino acids. Germline V gene sequence: CDR1 SEHNR, CDR2 FQNEAQ (reference sequence). TCRdb keeps only in-frame clones here, not all; method: immunoSEQ multiplex PCR. The table records over 65,000 clones, more than 60% of them present only once. The receptor was derived from a human donor with chronic lymphocytic leukemia. This rearrangement joins TRBV7-9 to TRBJ1-4; 9 nucleotides align to TRBD1. The sequenced sample was PBMCs, obtained after 12 months of ibrutinib treatment. In nucleotides, the CDR3 is TGTGCCAGCAGCTCTAATCGGGACAGGGAGGAAAAACTGTTTTTT. Its protein product is CASSSNRDREEKLFF.